This T cell receptor (beta chain) originates from a study of T cell changes during pregnancy in multiple sclerosis. Germline CDR1 GTSNPN, CDR2 SVGIG (reference sequence). This CDR3 is 14 amino acids long. Trimming cost V 3 bases and J 8 bases; bases outside gene matches: 4. TCRdb's table, derived via immunoSEQ multiplex PCR, lists solely in-frame clones and lacks some. The sample consists of approximately 40,000 clones, 80% to 95% of them appearing once. The TCR comes from a female donor with multiple sclerosis, enrolled in a pregnancy study. Sequencing used CD4+ T cells from peripheral blood mononuclear cells, obtained in the third trimester of pregnancy. The V gene is TRBV30, the J gene TRBJ2-2, with 12 bases identical to TRBD2. The CDR3 region has the DNA TGTGCCTGGAGAGGACTAGCGGGGCGGGGGGAGCTGTTTTTT. It encodes CAWRGLAGRGELFF.